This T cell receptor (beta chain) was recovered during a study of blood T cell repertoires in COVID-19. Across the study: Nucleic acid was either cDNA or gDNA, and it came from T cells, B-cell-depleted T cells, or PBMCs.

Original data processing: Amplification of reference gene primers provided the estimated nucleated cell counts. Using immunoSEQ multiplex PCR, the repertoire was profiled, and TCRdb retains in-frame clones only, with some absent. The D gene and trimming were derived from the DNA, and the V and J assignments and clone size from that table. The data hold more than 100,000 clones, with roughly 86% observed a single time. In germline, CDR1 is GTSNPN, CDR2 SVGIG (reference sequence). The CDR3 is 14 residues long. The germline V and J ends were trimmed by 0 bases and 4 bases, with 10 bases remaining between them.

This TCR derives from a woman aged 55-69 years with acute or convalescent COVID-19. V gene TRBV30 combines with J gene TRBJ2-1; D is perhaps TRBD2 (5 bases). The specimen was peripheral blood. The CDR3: CAWSVRAVYNEQFF. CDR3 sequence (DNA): TGTGCCTGGAGTGTACGAGCGGTTTACAATGAGCAGTTCTTC.